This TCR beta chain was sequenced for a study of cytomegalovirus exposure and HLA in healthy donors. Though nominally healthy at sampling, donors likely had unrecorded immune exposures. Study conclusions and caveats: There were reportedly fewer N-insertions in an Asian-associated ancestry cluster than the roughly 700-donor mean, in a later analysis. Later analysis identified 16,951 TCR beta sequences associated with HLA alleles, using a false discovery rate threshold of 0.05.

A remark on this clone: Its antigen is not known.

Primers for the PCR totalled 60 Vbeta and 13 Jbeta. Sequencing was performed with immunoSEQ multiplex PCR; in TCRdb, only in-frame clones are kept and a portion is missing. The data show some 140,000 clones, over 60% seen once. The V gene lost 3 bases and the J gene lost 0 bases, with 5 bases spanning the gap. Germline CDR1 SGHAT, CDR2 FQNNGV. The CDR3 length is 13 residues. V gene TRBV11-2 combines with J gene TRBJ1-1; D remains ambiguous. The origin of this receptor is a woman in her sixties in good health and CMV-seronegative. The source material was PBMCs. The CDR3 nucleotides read TGTGCCAGCAGCTTCAAAATGAACACTGAAGCTTTCTTT. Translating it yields CASSFKMNTEAFF.